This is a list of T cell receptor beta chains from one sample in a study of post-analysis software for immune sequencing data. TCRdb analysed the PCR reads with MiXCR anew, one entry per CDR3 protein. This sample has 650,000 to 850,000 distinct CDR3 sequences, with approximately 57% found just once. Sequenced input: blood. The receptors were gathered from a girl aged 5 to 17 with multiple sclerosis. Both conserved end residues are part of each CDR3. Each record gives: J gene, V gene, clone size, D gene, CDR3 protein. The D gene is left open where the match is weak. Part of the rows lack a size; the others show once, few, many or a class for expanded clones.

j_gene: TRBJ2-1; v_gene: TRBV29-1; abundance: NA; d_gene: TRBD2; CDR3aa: CSVEVAGGGEQFF
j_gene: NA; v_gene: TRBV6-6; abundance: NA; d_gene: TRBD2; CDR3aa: CASSSGGPRDEQYF
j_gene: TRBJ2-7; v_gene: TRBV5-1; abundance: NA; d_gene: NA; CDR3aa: CASSLEASLTSYKQYF
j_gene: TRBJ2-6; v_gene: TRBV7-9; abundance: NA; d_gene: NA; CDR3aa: CASSLADLNVLTF
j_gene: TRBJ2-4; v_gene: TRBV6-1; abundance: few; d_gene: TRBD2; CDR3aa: CASSDTAGWGLSKNIQYF
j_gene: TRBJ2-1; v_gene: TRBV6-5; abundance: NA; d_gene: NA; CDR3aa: CASSYYGGTRLDYNEQFF
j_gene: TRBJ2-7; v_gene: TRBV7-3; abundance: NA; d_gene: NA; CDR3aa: CASSLLGWGFSYEQYF
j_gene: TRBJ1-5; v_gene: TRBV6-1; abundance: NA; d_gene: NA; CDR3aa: CASSELVAINQPQHF
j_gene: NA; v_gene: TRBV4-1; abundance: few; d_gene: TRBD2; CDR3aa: CASSHRLALTAEQYF
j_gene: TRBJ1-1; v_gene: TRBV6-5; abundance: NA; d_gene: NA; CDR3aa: CASSYLGSDTEAFF
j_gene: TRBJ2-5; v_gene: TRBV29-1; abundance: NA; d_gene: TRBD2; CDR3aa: CSVPGGAGWGIETQYF
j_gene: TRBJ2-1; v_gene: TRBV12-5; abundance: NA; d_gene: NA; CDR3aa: CASVTGTPSTDEQFF
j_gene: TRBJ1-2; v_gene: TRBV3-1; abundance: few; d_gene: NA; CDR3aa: CASSPGQNSRAGYTF
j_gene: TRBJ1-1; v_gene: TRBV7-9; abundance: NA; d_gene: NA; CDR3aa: CASSLRVGRDTEAFF
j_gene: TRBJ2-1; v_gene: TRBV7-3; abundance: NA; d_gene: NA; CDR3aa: CASSLAGSSDEQFF
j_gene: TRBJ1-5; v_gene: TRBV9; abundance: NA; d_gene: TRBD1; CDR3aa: CASSVGWQGVFQHF
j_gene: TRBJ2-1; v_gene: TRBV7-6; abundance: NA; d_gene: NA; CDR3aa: CASSLGGPGEWSSYNEQFF
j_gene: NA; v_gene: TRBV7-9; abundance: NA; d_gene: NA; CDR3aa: CASSFARTLDEQYF
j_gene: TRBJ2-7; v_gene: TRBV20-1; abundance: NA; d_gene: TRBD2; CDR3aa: CSARDYQRGNEQYF
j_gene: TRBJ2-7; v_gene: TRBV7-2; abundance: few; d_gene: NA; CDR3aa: CASSLEWKGDEQYF
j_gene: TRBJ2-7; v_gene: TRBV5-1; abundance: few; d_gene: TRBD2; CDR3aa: CASRYDPSGASYEQYF
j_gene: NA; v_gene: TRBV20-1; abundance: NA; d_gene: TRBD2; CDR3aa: CSARGTSAEQYF
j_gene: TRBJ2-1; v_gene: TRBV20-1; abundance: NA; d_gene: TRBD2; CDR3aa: CSATQLAGRGETQFF
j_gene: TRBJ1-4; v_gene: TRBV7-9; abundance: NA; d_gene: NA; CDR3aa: CASSLRRPGTNEKLFF
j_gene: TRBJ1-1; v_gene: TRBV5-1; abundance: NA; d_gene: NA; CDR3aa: CASSLDRTTEAFF
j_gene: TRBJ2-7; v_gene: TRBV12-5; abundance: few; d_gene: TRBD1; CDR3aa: CASGFPRQGTYEQYF
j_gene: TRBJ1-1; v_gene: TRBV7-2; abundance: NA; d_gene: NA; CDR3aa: CASSLRVRSGDAFF
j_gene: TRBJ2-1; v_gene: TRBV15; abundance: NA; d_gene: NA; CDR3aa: CATSRDLGGGEQFF
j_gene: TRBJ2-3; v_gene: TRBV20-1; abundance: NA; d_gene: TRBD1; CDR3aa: CSARDSRAGGWDTDTQYF
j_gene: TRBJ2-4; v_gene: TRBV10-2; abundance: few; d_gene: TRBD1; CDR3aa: CASSGGQVDIQYF
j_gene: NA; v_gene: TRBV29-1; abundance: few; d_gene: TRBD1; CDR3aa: CSVNGQGGEQYF
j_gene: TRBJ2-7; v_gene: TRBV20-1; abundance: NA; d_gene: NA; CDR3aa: CSARGGAGPYEQYF
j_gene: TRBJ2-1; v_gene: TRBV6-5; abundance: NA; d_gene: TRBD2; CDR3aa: CASSYSGLAGGYEQFF
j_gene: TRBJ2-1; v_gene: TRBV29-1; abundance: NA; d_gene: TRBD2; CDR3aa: CCASGRASNEQFF
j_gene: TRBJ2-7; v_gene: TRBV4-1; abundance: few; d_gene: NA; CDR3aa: CASSQGANRDYEQYF
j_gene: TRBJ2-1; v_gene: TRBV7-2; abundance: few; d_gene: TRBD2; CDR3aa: CASSLGTSGVAIGEQFF
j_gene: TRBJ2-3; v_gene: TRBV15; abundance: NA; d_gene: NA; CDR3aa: CATSRDVSGTQYF
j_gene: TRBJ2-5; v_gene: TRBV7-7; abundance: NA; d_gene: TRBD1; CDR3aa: CASSANRGREETQYF
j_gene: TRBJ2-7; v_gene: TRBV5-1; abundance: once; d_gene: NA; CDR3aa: CASRVQTPGSYEQYF
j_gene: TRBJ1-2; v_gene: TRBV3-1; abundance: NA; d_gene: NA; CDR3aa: CASSQTGYGYIF
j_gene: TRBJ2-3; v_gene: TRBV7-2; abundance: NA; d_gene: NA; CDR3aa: CAARGTDTQYF
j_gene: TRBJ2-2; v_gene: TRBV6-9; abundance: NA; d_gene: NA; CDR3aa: CASSYTRPAFRTGELFF
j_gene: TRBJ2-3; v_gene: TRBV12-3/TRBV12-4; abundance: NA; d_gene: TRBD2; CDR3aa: CASSLGGISTDTQYF
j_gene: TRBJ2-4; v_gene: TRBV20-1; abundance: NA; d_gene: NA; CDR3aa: CSARWTGIQYF
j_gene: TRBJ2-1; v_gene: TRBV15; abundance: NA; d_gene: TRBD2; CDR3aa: CATSRDGRGVPEQFF
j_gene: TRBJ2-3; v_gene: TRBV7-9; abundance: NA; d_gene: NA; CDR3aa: CASSPIPEDTQYF
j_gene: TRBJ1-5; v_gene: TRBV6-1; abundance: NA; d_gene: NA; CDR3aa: CASRGEWTRNQPQHF
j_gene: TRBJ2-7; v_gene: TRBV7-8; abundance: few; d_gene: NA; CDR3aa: CASSLGGQDYEQYF
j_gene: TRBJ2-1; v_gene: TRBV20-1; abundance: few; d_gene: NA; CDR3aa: CSAPPDWYNEQFF
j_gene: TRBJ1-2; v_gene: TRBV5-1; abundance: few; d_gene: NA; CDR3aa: CASSRGDGYTF
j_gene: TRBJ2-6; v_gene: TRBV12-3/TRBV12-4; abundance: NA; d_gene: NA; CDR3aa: CASSPRPDLRYGANVLTF
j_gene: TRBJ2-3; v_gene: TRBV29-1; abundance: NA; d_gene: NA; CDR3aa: CSVGRLLRTDTQYF
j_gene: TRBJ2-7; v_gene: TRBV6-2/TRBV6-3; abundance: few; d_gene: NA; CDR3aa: CASSYRGLEQYF